These 18 T cell receptor beta chains were all obtained from the same sample, sequenced in a study of post-analysis software for immune sequencing data. Broader study findings: Patients used about 5 TRBV segments, including TRBV5-6, TRBV5-1 and TRBV20-1, more often than controls.

The library was made from cDNA and included unique molecular identifiers. One entry per CDR3 protein, called by TCRdb with MiXCR from the PCR reads. Here the sample spans about 540,000 distinct CDR3 sequences, 34% being singletons. No antigen is known for these receptors. The sample consisted of blood. Every receptor here comes from a girl under 18 with multiple sclerosis.

In this sample, this clonotype turned up a few times. The rearrangement links TRBV20-1 to TRBJ2-7; no definite D call. Germline CDR1 reads DFQATT; CDR2 reads SNEGSKA (reference sequence). The CDR3 runs to 14 residues. V lost 2 bases and J lost 2, with 13 bases in between. CDR3 amino acids: CSARMQIVPYEQYF. The CDR3 coding sequence is TGCAGTGCTAGAATGCAAATCGTACCCTACGAGCAGTACTTC.

This chain joins TRBV28 and TRBJ2-5, with TRBD1 matching 7 bases. The CDR3 contains 15 residues. Losses at the gene ends were 6 bases for V and 1 base for J; bases not matched to a gene: 8. Germline CDR1 and CDR2: MDHEN and SYDVKM. CDR3 region: CASRFGGQTQETQYF. The CDR3 nucleotides read TGTGCCAGCAGGTTTGGGGGACAGACCCAAGAGACCCAGTACTTC.

The V and J genes are TRBV20-1 and TRBJ2-7, with D possibly called TRBD1 or TRBD2 (6 bases each). The J call may be incorrect, as the DNA end agrees better with TRBJ2-5. CDR1 and CDR2 from the germline V gene are DFQATT and SNEGSKA (reference sequence). The CDR3 is 13 residues long. CDR3 bases: TGCAGTGCGGAGGGGGGCTCAGGAGAGACCCAGTACTTC. It codes for CSAEGGSGETQYF.

This clonotype has a handful of counts. The rearrangement joins TRBV4-1 to TRBJ2-5; 7 nucleotides agree with TRBD1. The CDR3 covers 15 residues. With V trimmed by 4 bases and J by 2 bases, 7 bases remained unmatched. Germline-derived CDR1 and CDR2 are MGHRA and YSYEKL. In DNA, the CDR3 is TGCGCCAGCAGCCCTGACAGGGTCCCACAAGAGACCCAGTACTTC. As protein: CASSPDRVPQETQYF.

This chain uses TRBV28 with TRBJ1-1; no reliable D call. Trimming removed 2 bases from V and 1 base from J, with 8 bases in between. Looked up from germline, CDR1 is MDHEN and CDR2 is SYDVKM. The CDR3 covers 14 residues. As DNA, the CDR3 is TGTGCCAGCAGTTTAATCTTCGAGAACACTGAAGCTTTCTTT. Translated, it gives CASSLIFENTEAFF. Based on the CDR3 plus reference TRBV28 and TRBJ1-1, the full variable domain is DVKVTQSSRYLVKRTGEKVFLECVQDMDHENMFWYRQDPGLGLRLIYFSYDVKMKEKGDIPEGYSVSREKKERFSLILESASTNQTSMYLCASSLIFENTEAFFGQGTRLTVV.

The chain uses TRBV10-3 and TRBJ1-1; 8 bases align to TRBD1. The J segment lost 13 bases and the V segment lost 4 bases, leaving 14 bases of the junction unmatched. This CDR3 has 14 amino acids. The germline V gene encodes CDR1 ENHRY and CDR2 SYGVKD. In nucleotides, the CDR3 is TGTGCCATCAGTGGACAGATAGCAGGGGGCGCAGGTTTCTTT. Encoded protein: CAISGQIAGGAGFF.

The sample holds a few counts of this clonotype. A read error may produce the germline difference seen at one junction end. The chain employs TRBV20-1 and TRBJ2-3; perhaps TRBD1 as D (6 bases). The CDR3 runs to 18 residues. Looked up from germline, CDR1 is DFQATT and CDR2 is SNEGSKA (reference sequence). For the CDR3, the DNA is TGCAGTGCTCCATTCGACCCGCCGGACAGTGGGGTCACAAATACGCAGTATTTT. Translating it yields CSAPFDPPDSGVTNTQYF.

CDR3 in amino acids: CASDMGSTDTQYF. For the CDR3, the DNA is TGCGCCAGCGATATGGGGAGCACAGATACGCAGTATTTT. The chain links TRBV5-1 to TRBJ2-3; D is unresolved. V was clipped by 7 bases and J by 0 bases, with 9 bases between them. This CDR3 has 13 residues. The germline gives CDR1 SGHRS, CDR2 YFSETQ. Variable domain in full (rest from reference TRBV5-1 and TRBJ2-3): KAGVTQTPRYLIKTRGQQVTLSCSPISGHRSVSWYQQTPGQGLQFLFEYFSETQRNKGNFPGRFSGRQFSNSRSEMNVSTLELGDSALYLCASDMGSTDTQYFGPGTRLTVL.

The chain uses TRBV10-3 and TRBJ1-2; TRBD1 is a possible D gene (6 bases). There are 13 residues in the CDR3. CDR1 is ENHRY, CDR2 SYGVKD, per germline. Between the trimmed V and J ends, which lost 8 bases and 3 bases, there was a span of 13 bases. The CDR3 nucleotides are TGTGCCATCCCAAAGGCAGGGGACTATGGCTACACCTTC. Protein sequence: CAIPKAGDYGYTF.

This clonotype was found many times. The chain recombines TRBV4-1 with TRBJ2-7; no definite D call. From germline, CDR1 is MGHRA and CDR2 YSYEKL. The CDR3 has 10 amino acids. Trimming removed 8 bases from V and 4 bases from J, with 6 bases in between. The CDR3 DNA is TGCGCCAGCGGATTATACGAGCAGTACTTC. Translating gives CASGLYEQYF.

This clonotype showed up just a few times. The rearrangement links TRBV6-5 to TRBJ1-2; no definite D call. The CDR3 sequence is 13 residues long. Germline V CDR1 and CDR2: MNHEY, SVGAGI. Between the trimmed V and J ends, which lost 0 bases and 8 bases, there was a span of 10 bases. The CDR3 here is CASSYSEGNGYTF. The CDR3 DNA reads as TGTGCCAGCAGTTACTCGGAGGGAAACGGCTACACCTTC.

This clonotype has only a few counts. This chain connects TRBV5-1 to TRBJ2-3, with D uncertain. The CDR3 consists of 13 residues. The germline V gene encodes CDR1 SGHRS and CDR2 YFSETQ. Trimming cost V 4 bases and J 3 bases, with 9 bases left between them. CDR3 sequence (DNA): TGCGCCAGCAGCATGGACGGAACAGATACGCAGTATTTT. Its protein product is CASSMDGTDTQYF.

This clonotype was detected ten times or more. The V call is TRBV29-1, the J call TRBJ2-7; 7 bases match TRBD1. Germline lookup yields CDR1 SQVTM and CDR2 ANQGSEA. This CDR3 has 14 amino acids. Trimming took 7 bases from V and 0 from J; bases not matched to a gene: 9. The CDR3 loop reads CSAQGEMGSYEQYF. CDR3 coding DNA: TGCAGCGCGCAGGGGGAAATGGGCTCCTACGAGCAGTACTTC.

The CDR3 here is CASSPPPGLGSSSYNEQFF. In DNA, the CDR3 is TGTGCCAGCAGCCCCCCCCCGGGACTAGGTTCGAGCTCCTACAATGAGCAGTTCTTC. The V call is TRBV11-2, the J call TRBJ2-1; 8 positions agree with TRBD2. Unmatched junction bases numbered 15, after V lost 5 bases and J lost 0 bases. The germline V gene encodes CDR1 SGHAT and CDR2 FQNNGV. The CDR3 length is 19 residues. Full variable domain (rest looked up from reference TRBV11-2 and TRBJ2-1): EAGVAQSPRYKIIEKRQSVAFWCNPISGHATLYWYQQILGQGPKLLIQFQNNGVVDDSQLPKDRFSAERLKGVDSTLKIQPAKLEDSAVYLCASSPPPGLGSSSYNEQFFGPGTRLTVL.

The CDR3 coding sequence is TGCAGGGCACTCCGAGGGGGTCCTGCAGATACGCAGTATTTT. Its translation is CRALRGGPADTQYF. V and J are TRBV20-1 and TRBJ2-3; tentatively, D is TRBD1 (6 bases). Germline V lookup: CDR1 DFQATT, CDR2 SNEGSKA (reference sequence). This CDR3 is built from 14 residues.

This clonotype was picked up a small number of times. V and J are TRBV5-1 and TRBJ1-2, with 7 bases that match TRBD1. CDR3 size: 14 residues. V trimming: 1 base; J trimming: 11 bases; junction bases outside the gene matches: 11. Germline loops: CDR1 SGHRS, CDR2 YFSETQ. CDR3 nucleotide sequence: TGCGCCAGCAGCTTGAGACAGGGTATGAGGGAATACACCTTC. Translated: CASSLRQGMREYTF.

This clonotype was picked up a small number of times. The genes are TRBV7-9 and TRBJ1-2; TRBD1 is a possible D gene (6 bases). Germline CDR1 is SEHNR and CDR2 is FQNEAQ (reference sequence). CDR3 length: 14 residues. V was trimmed by 5 bases and J by 3 bases, leaving 13 bases between them. The CDR3: CASSPGGADYGYTF. The CDR3 DNA is TGTGCCAGCAGCCCCGGGGGGGCTGACTATGGCTACACCTTC.

With respect to this clonotype: It may be a read error: a sequence one base away is much more abundant. The chain recombines TRBV4-1 with TRBJ2-5, with TRBD1 matching 9 bases. The closer fit of TRBJ2-1 to the DNA end suggests the J call may be wrong. CDR1 MGHRA and CDR2 YSYEKL come from the germline V gene. The CDR3 loop spans 15 amino acids. CDR3 amino acids: CASSQDGTGQETQFF. The CDR3 DNA follows: TGCGCCAGCAGCCAAGACGGGACAGGGCAAGAGACCCAGTTCTTC.